The next 14 T cell receptor beta chains were all read from a single sample in a study of CD8+CD57+ T cells in acquired aplastic anemia. TCR beta VDJ and CDR3 profiling used genomic DNA as template. TCRdb used MiXCR to reprocess the reads, holding one entry per CDR3 protein. The data hold about 180,000 distinct CDR3 sequences, with less than 55% observed a single time. The sequencing input was sorted CD4+, CD8+, or CD8+CD57+ T cells (not recorded which) from PBMCs. The receptors here all came from a human donor in good health.

Only a few counts were recorded for this clonotype. V is TRBV15 and J is TRBJ1-1; no clear D gene. V was clipped by 0 bases and J by 4 bases, with 9 bases between them. This CDR3 contains 14 residues. Looked up from germline, CDR1 is LNHNV and CDR2 is YYDKDF (reference sequence). The CDR3 nucleotides are TGTGCCACCAGCAGAGATAGTGGAGGCACTGAAGCTTTCTTT. Translating it yields CATSRDSGGTEAFF. The entire variable domain, with the rest obtained from reference TRBV15 and TRBJ1-1, is as follows: DAMVIQNPRYQVTQFGKPVTLSCSQTLNHNVMYWYQQKSSQAPKLLFHYYDKDFNNEADTPDNFQSRRPNTSFCFLDIRSPGLGDTAMYLCATSRDSGGTEAFFGQGTRLTVV.

This rearrangement joins TRBV2 to TRBJ1-1, with 7 positions matching TRBD1. V lost 4 bases, J lost 1 base, and 9 bases stayed unmatched. CDR1 is SNHLY, CDR2 FYNNEI, per germline. The CDR3 is 16 amino acids. DNA for the CDR3: TGTGCCAGCAGTGTCCGTCGGGACAGCGCGAACACTGAAGCTTTCTTT. Translated: CASSVRRDSANTEAFF.

This sequence joins TRBV20-1 and TRBJ2-3; D is uncertain. CDR1 DFQATT and CDR2 SNEGSKA come from the germline V gene (reference sequence). The CDR3 loop spans 12 amino acids. Trimming cost V 6 bases and J 3 bases, with 10 bases left between them. The CDR3 loop reads CSAHPGTDTQYF. In DNA, the CDR3 is TGCAGTGCCCATCCCGGGACAGATACGCAGTATTTT.

The V and J genes are TRBV20-1 and TRBJ2-7, with 12 bases matching TRBD1. The J segment lost 5 bases and the V segment lost 7 bases, leaving 6 bases of the junction unmatched. Germline V gene sequence: CDR1 DFQATT, CDR2 SNEGSKA (reference sequence). The CDR3 runs 13 residues. CDR3 sequence: CSVPGQGADEQYF. CDR3 coding DNA: TGCAGTGTGCCGGGACAGGGGGCCGACGAGCAGTACTTC.

This clonotype was counted many times. The chain uses TRBV6-2 or TRBV6-3 and TRBJ2-7; D is uncertain. CDR3 length: 13 amino acids. Germline V gene data show CDR1 as MNHEY and CDR2 as SVGEGT. With 2 bases removed from V and 2 bases from J, the gap between germline ends came to 7 bases. The CDR3 sequence is CASSYVGPYEQYF. The CDR3 region has the DNA TGTGCCAGCAGTTACGTCGGGCCCTACGAGCAGTACTTC.

This clonotype was counted many times. This sequence joins TRBV2 and TRBJ1-4; the D is unclear. Germline V gives CDR1 SNHLY, CDR2 FYNNEI. Deletions cut 4 bases from V and 5 bases from J, with 11 bases between. The CDR3 totals 14 residues. The CDR3 spells CASSVGRGNEKLFF. DNA of the CDR3: TGTGCCAGCAGTGTAGGCCGGGGAAATGAAAAACTGTTTTTT.

This chain uses TRBV25-1 with TRBJ1-3; D is unclear. V was pared by 2 bases and J by 7 bases, with 0 bases between. The CDR3 totals 10 residues. Germline V lookup: CDR1 MGHDK, CDR2 SYGVNS. DNA of the CDR3: TGTGCCAGCAGTGAAAACACCATATATTTT. Its protein product is CASSENTIYF. Combining the CDR3 with reference TRBV25-1 and TRBJ1-3 gives the whole variable domain EADIYQTPRYLVIGTGKKITLECSQTMGHDKMYWYQQDPGMELHLIHYSYGVNSTEKGDLSSESTVSRIRTEHFPLTLESARPSHTSQYLCASSENTIYFGEGSWLTVV.

As for this clonotype: Possible read error: a much larger clone is one base away. The rearrangement joins TRBV5-1 to TRBJ1-4; no clear D. Germline CDR1 is SGHRS and CDR2 is YFSETQ. This CDR3 contains 13 residues. The CDR3 DNA sequence: TGCGCCAGCAGCCAGGCAACTAATGGAAAACTGTTTTTT. Its protein product is CASSQATNGKLFF.

This clonotype was seen at least ten times. V usage is TRBV7-9 and J usage is TRBJ1-1; maybe TRBD1 (5 bases). The germline CDR1 and CDR2 sequences are SEHNR and FQNEAQ (reference sequence). CDR3 length equals 14 residues. V was cut by 0 bases and J by 1 base, with 6 bases left in between. The CDR3 DNA follows: TGTGCCAGCAGCTTAGCAGGGGCGAACACTGAAGCTTTCTTT. Translating it yields CASSLAGANTEAFF. The full variable domain, rest sourced from reference TRBV7-9 and TRBJ1-1, is DTGVSQNPRHKITKRGQNVTFRCDPISEHNRLYWYRQTLGQGPEFLTYFQNEAQLEKSRLLSDRFSAERPKGSFSTLEIQRTEQGDSAMYLCASSLAGANTEAFFGQGTRLTVV.

The chain links TRBV7-9 to TRBJ1-1; D gene ambiguous. Trimming took off 6 bases at V and 1 base at J, with 9 bases between the two ends. The CDR3 sequence is 13 residues long. CDR1 and CDR2 (germline): SEHNR, FQNEAQ (reference sequence). CDR3 loop: CASSIGENTEAFF. The CDR3 bases are TGTGCCAGCAGTATCGGGGAGAACACTGAAGCTTTCTTT.

This sequence joins TRBV4-1 and TRBJ2-3, with D unclear. Trimming stripped 4 bases from V and 2 bases from J, with 16 bases between. Germline values: CDR1 MGHRA, CDR2 YSYEKL. The CDR3 spans 16 residues. The DNA of the CDR3 is TGCGCCAGCAGCCTAGAGAACACGGGCGACACAGATACGCAGTATTTT. Its translation: CASSLENTGDTDTQYF.

V and J are TRBV24-1 and TRBJ2-1; 9 nucleotides agree with TRBD2. The CDR3 is made up of 14 amino acids. Trimming at V came to 7 bases and at J to 5 bases, leaving 5 bases not matched to a gene. CDR1 and CDR2 from the germline V gene are KGHDR and SFDVKD. The CDR3 DNA reads as TGTGCCACCAGGGGGGCGGGAGGGGACAATGAGCAGTTCTTC. Its translation: CATRGAGGDNEQFF.

This clonotype was counted a few times. The chain joins TRBV28 to TRBJ2-4; TRBD1 aligns across 11 bases. The V gene end was trimmed by 6 bases and the J gene end by 1 base; junction bases not matched to a gene: 8. CDR1 and CDR2 (germline): MDHEN, SYDVKM. CDR3 length: 17 residues. The CDR3 nucleotides read TGTGCCAGCAGCGGACAGGGGGCTGCGTTGGCCAAAAACATTCAGTACTTC. It encodes CASSGQGAALAKNIQYF. Full variable domain (missing parts from reference TRBV28 and TRBJ2-4): DVKVTQSSRYLVKRTGEKVFLECVQDMDHENMFWYRQDPGLGLRLIYFSYDVKMKEKGDIPEGYSVSREKKERFSLILESASTNQTSMYLCASSGQGAALAKNIQYFGAGTRLSVL.

Note on this clonotype: This may arise from a read error, as a much more abundant clone is one base away. The chain recombines TRBV5-1 with TRBJ2-7, with 11 bases aligning to TRBD2. CDR1 and CDR2 (germline): SGHRS, YFSETQ. This CDR3 contains 15 residues. Trimming at V came to 2 bases and at J to 7 bases, leaving 8 bases not matched to a gene. DNA of the CDR3: TGCGCCAGCAGCTTCCATAGCGGGAGGGCCAATGAGCAGTACTTC. Translation gives CASSFHSGRANEQYF.